Listed below are T cell receptor beta chains from one sample, sequenced in a study of shared clonotypes between healthy human individuals. Here immunoSEQ multiplex PCR was the method, and the copy in TCRdb shows in-frame clones only, minus some. The table shows about 680,000 clones, with around 90% occurring only once. The specimen was naive CD8+ T cells sorted from blood. These receptor sequences come from a man aged 25 to 40 in good health. Both conserved end residues are part of each CDR3. D genes are given only for firm matches. Some rows mark clone size as missing; the rest say once, few, many or name a class of expanded clone.

abundance: NA; v_gene: TRBV2; j_gene: TRBJ2-2; d_gene: TRBD2; CDR3aa: CASSSSAGGLARTGELFF; CDR3nt: TGTGCCAGCAGTTCTTCAGCGGGGGGACTAGCGAGGACCGGGGAGCTGTTTTTT
abundance: NA; v_gene: TRBV7-2; j_gene: TRBJ1-5; d_gene: NA; CDR3aa: CASSSTSLKTNQPQHF; CDR3nt: TGTGCCAGCAGCTCCACCTCCCTCAAAACCAATCAGCCCCAGCATTTT
abundance: NA; v_gene: TRBV11-2; j_gene: TRBJ2-4; d_gene: NA; CDR3aa: CASSPAYIQYF; CDR3nt: TGTGCCAGCAGCCCCGCGTACATTCAGTACTTC
abundance: NA; v_gene: TRBV10-1; j_gene: TRBJ2-7; d_gene: TRBD1; CDR3aa: CASSSDRGVYEQYF; CDR3nt: TGCGCCAGCAGCTCGGACAGGGGTGTCTACGAGCAGTACTTC
abundance: NA; v_gene: TRBV4-3; j_gene: TRBJ2-1; d_gene: TRBD1; CDR3aa: CASSQLQGERRNEQFF; CDR3nt: TGCGCCAGCAGCCAGCTACAGGGGGAAAGGCGCAATGAGCAGTTCTTC
abundance: NA; v_gene: TRBV27; j_gene: TRBJ1-2; d_gene: TRBD1; CDR3aa: CASRLSGGGYGYTF; CDR3nt: TGTGCCAGCAGGCTATCAGGGGGCGGCTATGGCTACACCTTC
abundance: NA; v_gene: TRBV27; j_gene: TRBJ2-7; d_gene: NA; CDR3aa: CASSFTPTYEQYF; CDR3nt: TGTGCCAGCAGTTTTACCCCGACCTACGAGCAGTACTTC
abundance: NA; v_gene: TRBV29-1; j_gene: TRBJ2-2; d_gene: NA; CDR3aa: CSVIQENTGELFF; CDR3nt: TGCAGCGTAATACAGGAGAACACCGGGGAGCTGTTTTTT
abundance: NA; v_gene: TRBV28; j_gene: TRBJ1-1; d_gene: TRBD1; CDR3aa: CASSFKTGVPPNTEAFF; CDR3nt: TGTGCCAGCAGTTTCAAGACAGGGGTTCCACCGAACACTGAAGCTTTCTTT
abundance: NA; v_gene: TRBV7-9; j_gene: TRBJ2-1; d_gene: NA; CDR3aa: CASSLDGQGHTNEQFF; CDR3nt: TGTGCCAGCAGCTTAGATGGGCAGGGACACACAAATGAGCAGTTCTTC
abundance: NA; v_gene: TRBV7-2; j_gene: TRBJ1-1; d_gene: NA; CDR3aa: CASLSHRSNTEAFF; CDR3nt: TGTGCCAGCCTCTCACACAGGAGCAACACTGAAGCTTTCTTT
abundance: NA; v_gene: TRBV29-1; j_gene: TRBJ2-3; d_gene: TRBD1; CDR3aa: CSVPPGTAPDTQYF; CDR3nt: TGCAGCGTTCCACCCGGGACAGCCCCAGATACGCAGTATTTT
abundance: NA; v_gene: TRBV28; j_gene: TRBJ2-2; d_gene: NA; CDR3aa: CASTLTGNTGELFF; CDR3nt: TGTGCCAGCACTTTGACAGGGAACACCGGGGAGCTGTTTTTT
abundance: once; v_gene: TRBV5-5; j_gene: TRBJ2-7; d_gene: NA; CDR3aa: CASSLASRPEQYF; CDR3nt: TGTGCCAGCAGCTTGGCTAGTCGGCCCGAGCAGTACTTC
abundance: NA; v_gene: TRBV6-4; j_gene: TRBJ2-2; d_gene: TRBD2; CDR3aa: CASRPRTSGGELFF; CDR3nt: TGTGCCAGCAGGCCCCGGACTAGTGGTGGGGAGCTGTTTTTT
abundance: NA; v_gene: TRBV5-1; j_gene: TRBJ2-1; d_gene: TRBD2; CDR3aa: CASSLVVRLADEQFF; CDR3nt: TGCGCCAGCAGCTTGGTGGTCAGACTAGCGGACGAGCAGTTCTTC